This T cell receptor beta chain was identified in a study of blood T cells in healthy people across ages. General study points: Fewer expanded clones and more diversity marked long-lived versus aged donors.

In its sample, this clonotype was seen a few times. The antigen is unknown. The CDR3 is 16 residues long. Germline V gives CDR1 SGHTA, CDR2 FQGNSA. J lost 4 bases, V lost 5 bases, and 10 bases had no gene match. Next came a second PCR, run for about 6 to 11 cycles, which used a sample-barcoded 5' primer along with a J-beta primer mix. Paired-end reads containing CDR3 totaled no fewer than 2.5 million for each sample. TCRdb re-called the 5' RACE reads through MiXCR, storing one row per CDR3 protein. The data hold about 1.8 million distinct CDR3 sequences, with around 50% observed a single time. Every donor provided approximately 9.2 milliliters of peripheral blood.

This receptor was obtained from a woman aged 40 to 49 in good health. The genes are TRBV7-2 and TRBJ2-7; 11 nucleotides agree with TRBD1. Sequencing was carried out using blood. CDR3 amino acids: CASSPPLGTGGYEQYF. The CDR3 DNA reads TGTGCCAGCAGCCCTCCTCTTGGGACAGGGGGGTACGAGCAGTACTTC.